This T cell receptor beta chain was retrieved from a study of cytomegalovirus exposure and HLA in healthy donors. Overall study results and limits: TCR beta chain V- and J-gene trimming was linked, in a later analysis, to a missense variant in DCLRE1C.

The PCR employed 60 Vbeta primers together with 13 Jbeta primers. Assay: immunoSEQ multiplex PCR; the TCRdb copy retains only in-frame clones and omits some. The sample lists 150,000 to 200,000 clones; roughly 73% were seen once. This clone was seen a few times. What it binds is not known. V lost 4 bases and J lost 8; bases outside the gene matches: 6. The V gene's germline CDR1 is MNHNS and CDR2 SASEGT. CDR3 length equals 15 residues. This chain links TRBV6-1 with TRBJ2-1; 12 positions agree with TRBD1. The receptor was isolated from a male donor in good health and CMV-seronegative. The sample consisted of PBMCs. CDR3 nucleotides: TGTGCCAGCAGTGGCGGGACAGGGGGCTTGGATGAGCAGTTCTTC. Encoded protein: CASSGGTGGLDEQFF.